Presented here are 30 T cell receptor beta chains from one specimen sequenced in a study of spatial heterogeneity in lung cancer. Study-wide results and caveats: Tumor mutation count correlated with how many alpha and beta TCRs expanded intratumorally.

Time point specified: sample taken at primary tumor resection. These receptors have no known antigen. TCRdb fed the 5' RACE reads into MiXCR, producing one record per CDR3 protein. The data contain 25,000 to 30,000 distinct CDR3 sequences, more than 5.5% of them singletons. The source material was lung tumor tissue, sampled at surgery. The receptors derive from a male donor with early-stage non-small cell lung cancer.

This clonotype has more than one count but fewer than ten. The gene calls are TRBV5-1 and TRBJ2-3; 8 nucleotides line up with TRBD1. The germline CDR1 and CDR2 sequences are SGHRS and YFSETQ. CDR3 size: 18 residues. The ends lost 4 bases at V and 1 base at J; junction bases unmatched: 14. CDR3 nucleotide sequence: TGCGCCAGCAGCAGCAACCCACAGGGGGGATTGGGCACAGATACGCAGTATTTT. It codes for CASSSNPQGGLGTDTQYF. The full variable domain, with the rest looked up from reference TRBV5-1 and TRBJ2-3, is KAGVTQTPRYLIKTRGQQVTLSCSPISGHRSVSWYQQTPGQGLQFLFEYFSETQRNKGNFPGRFSGRQFSNSRSEMNVSTLELGDSALYLCASSSNPQGGLGTDTQYFGPGTRLTVL.

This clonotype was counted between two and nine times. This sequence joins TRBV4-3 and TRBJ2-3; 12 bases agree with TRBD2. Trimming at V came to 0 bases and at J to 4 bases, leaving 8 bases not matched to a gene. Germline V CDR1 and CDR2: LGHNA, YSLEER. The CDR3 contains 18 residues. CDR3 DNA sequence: TGCGCCAGCAGCCAAGATCTAGCGGGGGGGCGTTTCGCAGATACGCAGTATTTT. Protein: CASSQDLAGGRFADTQYF.

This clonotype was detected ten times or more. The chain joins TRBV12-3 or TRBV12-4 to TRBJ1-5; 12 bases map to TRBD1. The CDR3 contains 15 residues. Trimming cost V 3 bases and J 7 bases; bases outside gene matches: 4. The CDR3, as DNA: TGTGCCAGCAGTTTGGGACAGGGGGCATGGCAGCCCCAGCATTTT. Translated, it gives CASSLGQGAWQPQHF.

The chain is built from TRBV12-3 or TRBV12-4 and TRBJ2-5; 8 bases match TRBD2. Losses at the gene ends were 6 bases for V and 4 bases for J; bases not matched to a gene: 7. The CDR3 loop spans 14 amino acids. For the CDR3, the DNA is TGTGCCAGCAGCCCTACTAGCGGAGGAGAGACCCAGTACTTC. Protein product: CASSPTSGGETQYF.

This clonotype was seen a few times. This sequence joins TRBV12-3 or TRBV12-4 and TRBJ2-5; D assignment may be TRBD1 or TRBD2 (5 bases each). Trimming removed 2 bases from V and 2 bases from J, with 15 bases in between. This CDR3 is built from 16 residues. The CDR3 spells CASSLISGTSQETQYF. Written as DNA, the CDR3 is TGTGCCAGCAGTTTAATTTCCGGGACGTCTCAAGAGACCCAGTACTTC.

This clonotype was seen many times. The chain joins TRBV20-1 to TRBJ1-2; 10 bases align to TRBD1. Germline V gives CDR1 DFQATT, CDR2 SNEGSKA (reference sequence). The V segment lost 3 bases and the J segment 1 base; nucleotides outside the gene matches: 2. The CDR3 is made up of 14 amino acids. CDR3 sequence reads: CSASGDRGNYGYTF. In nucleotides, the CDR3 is TGCAGTGCTAGCGGGGACAGGGGTAACTATGGCTACACCTTC.

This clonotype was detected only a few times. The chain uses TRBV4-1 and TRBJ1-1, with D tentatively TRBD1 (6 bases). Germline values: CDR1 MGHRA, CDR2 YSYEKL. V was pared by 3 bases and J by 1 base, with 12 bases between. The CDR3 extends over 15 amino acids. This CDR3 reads CASSQDSGTNTEAFF. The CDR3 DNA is TGCGCCAGCAGCCAGGACAGTGGGACGAACACTGAAGCTTTCTTT.

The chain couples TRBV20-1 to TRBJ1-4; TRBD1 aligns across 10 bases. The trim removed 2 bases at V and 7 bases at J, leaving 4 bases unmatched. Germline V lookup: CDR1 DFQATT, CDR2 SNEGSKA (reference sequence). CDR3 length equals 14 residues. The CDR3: CSARLRDRGEKLFF. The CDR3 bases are TGCAGTGCTAGACTACGGGACAGGGGTGAAAAACTGTTTTTT.

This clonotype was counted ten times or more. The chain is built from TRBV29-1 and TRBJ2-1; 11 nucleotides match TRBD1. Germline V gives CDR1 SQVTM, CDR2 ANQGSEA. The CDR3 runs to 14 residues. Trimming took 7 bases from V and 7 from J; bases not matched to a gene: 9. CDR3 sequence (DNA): TGCAGCGCTCTAAGGGGACAGGGGGGTAATGAGCAGTTCTTC. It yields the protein CSALRGQGGNEQFF.

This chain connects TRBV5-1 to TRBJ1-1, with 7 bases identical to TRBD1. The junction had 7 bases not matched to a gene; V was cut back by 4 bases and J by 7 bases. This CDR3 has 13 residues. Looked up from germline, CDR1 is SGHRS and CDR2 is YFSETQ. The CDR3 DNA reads TGCGCCAGCAGCCCTCCGGGACAGAGTGAAGCTTTCTTT. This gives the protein CASSPPGQSEAFF.

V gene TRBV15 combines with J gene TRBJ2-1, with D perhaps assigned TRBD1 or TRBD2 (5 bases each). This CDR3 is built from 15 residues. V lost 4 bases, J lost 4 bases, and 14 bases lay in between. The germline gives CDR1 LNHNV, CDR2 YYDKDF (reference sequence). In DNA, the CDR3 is TGTGCCACCAGCACCCTCGGGACCGCTTACAATGAGCAGTTCTTC. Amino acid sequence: CATSTLGTAYNEQFF.

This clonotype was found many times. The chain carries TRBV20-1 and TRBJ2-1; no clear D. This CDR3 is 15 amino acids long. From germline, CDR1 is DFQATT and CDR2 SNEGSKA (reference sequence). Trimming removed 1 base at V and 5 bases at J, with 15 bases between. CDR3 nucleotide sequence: TGCAGTGCTAGAGTCGGCCCCCTCGCCAACAATGAGCAGTTCTTC. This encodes CSARVGPLANNEQFF.

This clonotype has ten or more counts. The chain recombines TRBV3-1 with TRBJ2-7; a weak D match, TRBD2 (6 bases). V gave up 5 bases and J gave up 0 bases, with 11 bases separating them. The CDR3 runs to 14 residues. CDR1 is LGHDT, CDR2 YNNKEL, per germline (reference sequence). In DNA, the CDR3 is TGTGCCAGCAGCGGGACTTCCAGCTCCTACGAGCAGTACTTC. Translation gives CASSGTSSSYEQYF.

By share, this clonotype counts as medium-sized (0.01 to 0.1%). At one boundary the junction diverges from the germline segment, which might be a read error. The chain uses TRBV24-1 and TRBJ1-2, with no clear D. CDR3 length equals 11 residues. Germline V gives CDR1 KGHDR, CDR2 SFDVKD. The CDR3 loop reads CATSDNDGYTF. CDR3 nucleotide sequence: TGTGCCACCAGTGATAACGATGGCTACACCTTC.

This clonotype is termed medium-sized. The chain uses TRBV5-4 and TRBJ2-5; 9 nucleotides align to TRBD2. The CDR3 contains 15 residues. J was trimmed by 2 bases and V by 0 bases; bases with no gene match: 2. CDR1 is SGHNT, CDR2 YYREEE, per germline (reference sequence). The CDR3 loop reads CASSLVLAGQETQYF. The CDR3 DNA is TGTGCCAGCAGCTTGGTTCTAGCGGGGCAAGAGACCCAGTACTTC.

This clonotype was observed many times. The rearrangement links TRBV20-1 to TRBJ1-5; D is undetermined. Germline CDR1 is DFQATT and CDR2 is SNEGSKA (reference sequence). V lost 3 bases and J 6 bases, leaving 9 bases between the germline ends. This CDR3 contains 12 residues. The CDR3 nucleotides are TGCAGTGCTAGGGAGGGTACTCAGCCCCAGCATTTT. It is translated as CSAREGTQPQHF.

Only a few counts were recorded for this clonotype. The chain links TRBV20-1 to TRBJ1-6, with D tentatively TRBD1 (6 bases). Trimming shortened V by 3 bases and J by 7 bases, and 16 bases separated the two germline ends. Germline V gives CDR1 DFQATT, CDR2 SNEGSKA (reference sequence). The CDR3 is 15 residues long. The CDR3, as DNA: TGCAGTGCTAGGGGGGCCCAGGCGATAAATTCACCCCTCCACTTT. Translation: CSARGAQAINSPLHF.

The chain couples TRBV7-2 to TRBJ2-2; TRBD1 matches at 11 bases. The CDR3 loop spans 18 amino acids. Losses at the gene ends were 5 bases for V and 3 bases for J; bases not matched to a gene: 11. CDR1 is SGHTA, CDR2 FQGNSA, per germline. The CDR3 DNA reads TGTGCCAGCAGCCTATCCCCCGCGGACAGGGGGCACACCGGGGAGCTGTTTTTT. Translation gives CASSLSPADRGHTGELFF.

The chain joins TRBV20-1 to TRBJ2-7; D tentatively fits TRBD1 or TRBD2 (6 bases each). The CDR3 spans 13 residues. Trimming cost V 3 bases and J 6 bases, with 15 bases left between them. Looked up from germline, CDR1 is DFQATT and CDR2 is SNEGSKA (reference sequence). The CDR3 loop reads CSARDSPGAEQYF. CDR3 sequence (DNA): TGCAGTGCTAGGGACAGTCCGGGGGCCGAGCAGTACTTC.

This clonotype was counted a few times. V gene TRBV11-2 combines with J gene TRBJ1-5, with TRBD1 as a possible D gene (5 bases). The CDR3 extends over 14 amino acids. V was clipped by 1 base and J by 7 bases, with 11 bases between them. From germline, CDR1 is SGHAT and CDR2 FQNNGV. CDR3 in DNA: TGTGCCAGCAGCTTAGGCGGGGCCCGGCAGCCCCAGCATTTT. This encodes CASSLGGARQPQHF.

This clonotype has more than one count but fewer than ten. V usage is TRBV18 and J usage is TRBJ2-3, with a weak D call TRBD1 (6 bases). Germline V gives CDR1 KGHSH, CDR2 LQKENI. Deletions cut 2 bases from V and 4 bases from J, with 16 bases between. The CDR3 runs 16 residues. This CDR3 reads CASSPSLFQGSDTQYF. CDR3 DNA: TGTGCCAGCTCACCAAGTCTCTTCCAGGGGTCAGATACGCAGTATTTT.

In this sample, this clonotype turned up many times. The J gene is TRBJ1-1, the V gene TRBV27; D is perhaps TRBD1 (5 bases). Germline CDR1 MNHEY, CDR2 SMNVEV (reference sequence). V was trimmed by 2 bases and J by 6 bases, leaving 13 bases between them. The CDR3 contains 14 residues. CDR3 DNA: TGTGCCAGCAGTTTAAATCGGGGGGACGCTGAAGCTTTCTTT. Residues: CASSLNRGDAEAFF.

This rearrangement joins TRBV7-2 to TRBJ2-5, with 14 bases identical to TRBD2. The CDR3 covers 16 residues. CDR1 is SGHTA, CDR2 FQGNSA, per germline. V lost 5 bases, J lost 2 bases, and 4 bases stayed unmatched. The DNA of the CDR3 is TGTGCCAGCAGCCCGGGGACTAGCGGGGGACAAGAGACCCAGTACTTC. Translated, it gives CASSPGTSGGQETQYF. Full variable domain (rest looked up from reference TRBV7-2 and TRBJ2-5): GAGVSQSPSNKVTEKGKDVELRCDPISGHTALYWYRQSLGQGLEFLIYFQGNSAPDKSGLPSDRFSAERTGGSVSTLTIQRTQQEDSAVYLCASSPGTSGGQETQYFGPGTRLLVL.

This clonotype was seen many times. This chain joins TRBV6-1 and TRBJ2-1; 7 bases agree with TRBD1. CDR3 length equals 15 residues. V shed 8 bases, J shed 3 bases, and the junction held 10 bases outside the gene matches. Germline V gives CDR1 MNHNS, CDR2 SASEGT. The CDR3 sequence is CASHFSAGGYNEQFF. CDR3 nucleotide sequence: TGTGCCAGCCATTTCTCGGCAGGGGGCTACAATGAGCAGTTCTTC.

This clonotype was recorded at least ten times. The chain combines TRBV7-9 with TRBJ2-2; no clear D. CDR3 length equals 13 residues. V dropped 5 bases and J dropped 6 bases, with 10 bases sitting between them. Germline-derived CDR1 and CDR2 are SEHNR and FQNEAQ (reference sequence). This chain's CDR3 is CASSPTIAGELFF. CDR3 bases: TGTGCCAGCAGCCCGACGATCGCCGGGGAGCTGTTTTTT. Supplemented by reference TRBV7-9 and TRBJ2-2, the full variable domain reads DTGVSQNPRHKITKRGQNVTFRCDPISEHNRLYWYRQTLGQGPEFLTYFQNEAQLEKSRLLSDRFSAERPKGSFSTLEIQRTEQGDSAMYLCASSPTIAGELFFGEGSRLTVL.

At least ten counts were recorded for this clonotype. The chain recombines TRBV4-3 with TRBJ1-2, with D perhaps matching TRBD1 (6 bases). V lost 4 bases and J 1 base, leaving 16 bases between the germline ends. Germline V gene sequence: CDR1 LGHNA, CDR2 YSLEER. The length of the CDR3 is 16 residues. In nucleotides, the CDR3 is TGCGCCAGCAGCCGCAGCCGGGACATCAGTAACTATGGCTACACCTTC. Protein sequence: CASSRSRDISNYGYTF.

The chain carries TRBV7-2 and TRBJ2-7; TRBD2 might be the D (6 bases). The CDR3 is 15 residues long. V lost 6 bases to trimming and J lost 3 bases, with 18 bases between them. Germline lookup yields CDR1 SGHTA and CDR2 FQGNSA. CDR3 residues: CASRTGVPGDYEQYF. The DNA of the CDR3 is TGTGCCAGCAGAACCGGGGTTCCGGGAGACTACGAGCAGTACTTC.

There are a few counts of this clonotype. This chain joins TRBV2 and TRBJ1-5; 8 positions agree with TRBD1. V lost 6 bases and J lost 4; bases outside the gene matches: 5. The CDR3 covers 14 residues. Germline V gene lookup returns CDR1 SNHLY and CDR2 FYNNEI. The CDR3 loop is CASSDRGGNQPQHF. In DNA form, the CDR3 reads TGTGCCAGCAGCGACAGGGGAGGGAATCAGCCCCAGCATTTT.

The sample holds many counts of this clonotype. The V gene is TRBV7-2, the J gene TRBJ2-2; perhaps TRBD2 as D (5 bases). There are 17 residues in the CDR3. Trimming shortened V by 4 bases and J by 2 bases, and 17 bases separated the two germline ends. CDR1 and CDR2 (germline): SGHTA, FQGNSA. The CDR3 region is CASSYRGWSANTGELFF. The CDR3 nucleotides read TGTGCCAGCAGCTACCGCGGGTGGAGCGCTAACACCGGGGAGCTGTTTTTT.

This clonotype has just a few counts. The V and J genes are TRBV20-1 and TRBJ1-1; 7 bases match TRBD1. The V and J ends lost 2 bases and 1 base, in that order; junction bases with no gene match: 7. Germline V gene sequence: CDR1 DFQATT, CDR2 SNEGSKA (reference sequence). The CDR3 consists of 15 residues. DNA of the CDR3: TGCAGTGCTAGAAATAGACAGGGCTGGAACACTGAAGCTTTCTTT. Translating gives CSARNRQGWNTEAFF.